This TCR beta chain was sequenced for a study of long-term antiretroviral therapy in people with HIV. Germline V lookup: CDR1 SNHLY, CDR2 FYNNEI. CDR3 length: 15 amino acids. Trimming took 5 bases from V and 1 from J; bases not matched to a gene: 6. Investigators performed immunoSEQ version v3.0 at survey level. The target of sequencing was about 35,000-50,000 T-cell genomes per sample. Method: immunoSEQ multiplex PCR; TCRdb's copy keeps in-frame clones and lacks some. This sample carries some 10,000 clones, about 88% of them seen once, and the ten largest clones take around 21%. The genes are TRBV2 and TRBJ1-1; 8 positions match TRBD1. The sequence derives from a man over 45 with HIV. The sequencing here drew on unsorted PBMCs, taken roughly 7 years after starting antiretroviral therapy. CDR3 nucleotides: TGTGCCAGCAGTCCCGGGACAGGCTCGAACACTGAAGCTTTCTTT. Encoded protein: CASSPGTGSNTEAFF.